The clone carrying this T cell receptor beta chain was counted many times. What it binds is not known. 5'RACE generated cDNA with 10-nucleotide random UMIs. Over 180 million TCR-beta sequences from 15-18 subjects came from every sequencing run. TCRdb independently ran MiXCR on the 5' RACE reads; one entry per CDR3 protein. The sample has 19,000 or so distinct CDR3 sequences, around 15% seen once. This record comes from a study of neurological immune-mediated disorders. Findings and caveats of the study: Patients with HTLV-1-associated myelopathy had the highest level of TCR clonal expansion, whereas patients with multiple sclerosis had the lowest level, falling beneath the level found in healthy controls.

The sorted libraries drew on approximately 1 million T cells that were CD4+ or CD8+. The sample taken for sequencing was CD4+ T cells from blood. The clonotype comes from a woman in her sixties with HTLV-1-associated myelopathy (HAM/TSP).

The CDR3 loop reads CASSLASQAGGRTEQYF. CDR3 nucleotides: TGCGCCAGCAGCTTGGCTTCCCAAGCGGGGGGCCGAACCGAGCAGTACTTC. This chain joins TRBV5-1 and TRBJ2-7; 9 bases are shared with TRBD2. CDR1 and CDR2 (germline): SGHRS, YFSETQ. V lost 0 bases and J lost 6; bases outside the gene matches: 13. CDR3 length equals 17 residues. The entire variable domain, with the rest obtained from reference TRBV5-1 and TRBJ2-7, is as follows: KAGVTQTPRYLIKTRGQQVTLSCSPISGHRSVSWYQQTPGQGLQFLFEYFSETQRNKGNFPGRFSGRQFSNSRSEMNVSTLELGDSALYLCASSLASQAGGRTEQYFGPGTRLTVT.